This TCR beta chain was profiled in a study of blood T cell repertoires in COVID-19. The Seattle site enrolled patients during active infection and followed them longitudinally. Per the authors' pipeline: Using reference gene primer amplification, nucleated cell counts were estimated. This table comes from immunoSEQ multiplex PCR, and its TCRdb copy is limited to in-frame clones, with some not included. V and J calls and clone size come straight from that table; D and trimming were deduced from the DNA. The sample contains some 68,000 clones, about 90% of which appear only once. The CDR3 covers 17 residues. The V and J ends lost 5 bases and 1 base, in that order; junction bases with no gene match: 9. Germline loops: CDR1 LNHDA, CDR2 SQIVND (reference sequence).

The chain is built from TRBV19 and TRBJ1-3, with TRBD1 identical over 9 bases. The receptor's source is a man aged 50 to 59 with COVID-19, enrolled during active disease. The sequenced sample was peripheral blood. The CDR3 spells CASSPWGQGSSGNTIYF. For the CDR3, the DNA is TGTGCCAGTAGTCCCTGGGGACAGGGATCTTCTGGAAACACCATATATTTT.